This T cell receptor (beta chain) derives from a study of blood T cells in healthy people across ages (dated by TCRdb to 2014 to 2015). The study in broad terms: In model experiments, template switching captured about one uniquely barcoded TCR beta cDNA molecule for every two T cells. To track age-related changes in TCR beta repertoire diversity, the study relied on deep sequencing normalized with unique cDNA molecular identifiers. The donors were split into four age groups: young (average around 16 years), middle-aged (39), aged (62) and long-lived (82). The study analyzed two additional independent replicas of 1 million unique cDNA reads from the same blood draw for two donors, one aged 18 to 30 and one aged 80 or older.

The donors were roughly 39 Caucasian individuals from Russia, aged 6 to 90 years, who were systemically healthy. Around 9.7 milliliters of peripheral blood were collected from each donor into EDTA-treated Vacutainer tubes. Ficoll-Paque density-gradient centrifugation was used to isolate PBMCs, with at least 6.5 million per sample. Total RNA was extracted from PBMCs with Trizol reagent, with at least 6 micrograms obtained per sample. For every donor, an aliquot of PBMCs went through flow cytometry to measure the percentages of naive CD45RAhigh/CD27high T cells. As to this clonotype: Its antigen is not yet known. Nothing much larger sits one base from this clone, and base qualities are not available.

The method was 5' RACE. The instrument was an Illumina HiSeq 2500. A second PCR of roughly 7 to 11 cycles was performed with a sample-barcoded 5' primer and a J-beta primer mix. A unique molecular identifier was introduced onto each TCR beta cDNA molecule by a template-switch 5' adaptor carrying 12 random nucleotides. Each sample yielded at least 3 million CDR3-containing paired-end reads. First-strand cDNA synthesis was performed from all RNA using the Mint cDNA synthesis kit, with priming by a TRBC-specific oligonucleotide. All cDNA was treated with uracil-DNA glycosylase and then went through a first 18-cycle PCR with the universal primers M1SS and BC2_uni_R. On the authors' methods: Each sample was normalized by randomly selecting 1 million high-quality reads, each carrying a distinct molecular identifier. Reads with shared molecular identifiers were discarded instead of being binned into consensus sequences. MiTCR, set to a Q25 quality threshold and the strictest error-elimination algorithm, was used for CDR3 identification, clonotype clustering and error correction. A nonparametric unseen species model using Euler transformation provided a lower-bound estimate of total TCR beta diversity. The public reads were reanalyzed by TCRdb: fastp trimming at Q25, MiXCR alignment, in-frame beta chains only. Rows are combined by CDR3 protein, so each entry shows the most common genes and DNA. TCRdb's processing, not the authors' own work, is the source of the V and J calls. Recorded for this sample are some 800,000 distinct CDR3 sequences; 25% of them occurred a single time. Clones ranked in the top ten supply 3% to 4.5% of the sample.

From the cysteine up to the phenylalanine, the CDR3 has a length of 11 residues. The DNA shown is the 33-base CDR3, in frame from base 1. CDR1 and CDR2, looked up from the germline V gene (reference sequence), are DFQATT and SNEGSKA. V loses 6 bases, J loses 6 bases, and the germline ends lie 12 bases apart. The full study reports these points: There was a strong correlation between observed TCR beta diversity and the percentage of naive T cells measured by flow cytometry. Estimates of total diversity based on one million sequenced T cells were considered lower bounds and underestimates. As age increased, observed TCR beta diversity per million T cells dropped in a roughly linear way, and a significant reduction was already evident by age roughly 36. Because the CMV infection status of the donors was unknown, age-related changes in expanded clonotypes may potentially have been confounded. Compared with the aged group, the long-lived group had more naive CD4+ T cells, fewer expanded clones and increased TCR diversity, a pattern suggesting age selection. Since profiling was done on bulk unsorted PBMCs, naive and antigen-experienced compartments could not be conclusively compared.

This same sample was also taken into another study, of T cells of mothers and their children. Reported in the second study: Nine systemically healthy Caucasian individuals served as donors, namely three mothers together with their six children. cDNA synthesis consumed the entire amount of extracted RNA, loaded at around 1.5 ug RNA in each 15 ul reaction. Sample barcodes and 2-4 random nucleotides were added via the M1S primer in the second PCR. Each mother yielded over 8.5 million TCR beta CDR3 reads and each child roughly 2.9 million reads. Thymic selection shapes the output of TCR recombination in a similar way in related and unrelated pairs, and inherited differences have a minor effect. Normalized repertoire overlap was always found to be slightly, but never significantly, higher in related mother-child pairs than in unrelated mother-child pairs. No persistent microchimeric T cell clones were found, with a detection sensitivity of approximately 100 clones per million clonotypes. Deep NGS was used in the study to compare the TCR beta repertoires of mothers and children and to look for features that separate related mother-child pairs from unrelated individuals. On average, the children were approximately 11 +/- 4 years old, while the mothers were approximately 40 +/- 4 years old. Libraries were sequenced on Illumina HiSeq 2000 with 100+100 nt paired-end reads after adapter ligation with NEBNext reagents. Mother and child libraries were prepared a month apart and sequenced in separate runs to prevent cross-contamination. Between 500,000 and 2,000,000 distinct TCR beta clonotypes were identified per donor. Naive TCR beta clonotypes were estimated from low-frequency clonotypes matched to each donor's FACS-determined naive share, without sorting.

The sequence was collected from a boy younger than 18 in good health. The sequenced material came from blood. The rearranged chain carries TRBV20-1 and TRBJ2-7, and TRBD2 may be the D gene, going by 5 matching bases. Here is the DNA: TGCAGTGCCGCGGGCCCGGTCGAGCAGTACTTC. Its coded protein is CSAAGPVEQYF.